This T cell receptor (beta chain) appears in the sequencing data of a study of T-cell memory formation after mild COVID-19. Study summary: There were largely donor-specific TCR clusters.

Germline V gene data show CDR1 as SGHRS and CDR2 as YFSETQ. The CDR3 is 18 residues long. V lost 4 bases and J lost 14, with 31 bases in between. This clonotype occurred a few times. Its matching antigen is unknown. TCRdb reprocessed the 5' RACE reads via MiXCR and lists one record per CDR3 protein. The sample contains 500,000 to 600,000 distinct CDR3 sequences, roughly 18% of which appear only once. General study results and limits: Pre-infection memory harbored some responding clones, suggesting cross-reactive memory joined. Later expanders leaned CD4+, whereas day 15 to 85 contracting clones were balanced CD4/CD8.

Sample: PBMCs or a T cell subset sorted from them (not recorded which). The TCR was taken from an adult woman who had mild COVID-19 (a few samples of this study predate the infection). Cell type and time point are not known. The chain has TRBV5-1 and TRBJ1-6; possible D gene TRBD1, 6 bases. The CDR3 spells CASSPAPTGFSSGVSLHF. CDR3 DNA sequence: TGCGCCAGCAGCCCGGCCCCAACAGGGTTTTCATCTGGAGTTTCCCTCCACTTT.